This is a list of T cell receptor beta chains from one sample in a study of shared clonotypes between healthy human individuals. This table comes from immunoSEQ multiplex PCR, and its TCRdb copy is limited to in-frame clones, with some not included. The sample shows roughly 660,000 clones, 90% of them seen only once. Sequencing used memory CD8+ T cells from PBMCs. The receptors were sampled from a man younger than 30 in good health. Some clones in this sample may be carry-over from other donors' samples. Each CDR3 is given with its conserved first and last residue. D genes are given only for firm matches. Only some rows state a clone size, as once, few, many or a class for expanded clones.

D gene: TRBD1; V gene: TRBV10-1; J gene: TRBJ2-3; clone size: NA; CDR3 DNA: TGCGCCAGCAGTGAGGCTACAGGGGCAGATACGCAGTATTTT; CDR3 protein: CASSEATGADTQYF
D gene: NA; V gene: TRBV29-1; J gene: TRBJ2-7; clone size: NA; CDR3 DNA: TGCAGCGTTGAAGGGGCTCCCGACGAGCAGTACTTC; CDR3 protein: CSVEGAPDEQYF
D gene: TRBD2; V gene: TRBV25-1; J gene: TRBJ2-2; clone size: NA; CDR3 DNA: TGTGCCACCTCTCCGGGACTAGCGGGGTACACCGGGGAGCTGTTTTTT; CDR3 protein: CATSPGLAGYTGELFF
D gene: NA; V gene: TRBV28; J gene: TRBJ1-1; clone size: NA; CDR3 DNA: TGTGCCAGCAGCGCCGGGGTGAACACTGAAGCTTTCTTT; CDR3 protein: CASSAGVNTEAFF
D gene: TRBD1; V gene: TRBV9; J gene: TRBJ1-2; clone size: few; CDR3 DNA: TGTGCCAGCAGTGGACAGGGTCTTATGGATGGCTACACCTTC; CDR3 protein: CASSGQGLMDGYTF
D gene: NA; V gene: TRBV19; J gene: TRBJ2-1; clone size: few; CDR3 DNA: TGTGCCAGTAGTACCTACCCCGGGTCCGTATTCTTC; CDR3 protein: CASSTYPGSVFF
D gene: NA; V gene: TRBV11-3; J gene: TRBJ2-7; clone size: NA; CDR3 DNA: TGTGCCAGCAGCTTAAGGGGGAGGGACCTCTCCTACGAGCAGTACTTC; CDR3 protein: CASSLRGRDLSYEQYF
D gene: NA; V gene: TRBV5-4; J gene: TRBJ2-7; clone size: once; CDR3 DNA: TGTGCCAGCAGCCTGGGACGCTACGAGCAGTACTTC; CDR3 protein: CASSLGRYEQYF
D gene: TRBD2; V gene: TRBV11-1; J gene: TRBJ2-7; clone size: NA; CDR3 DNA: TGTGCCAGCAGCTTAGAGGCTAGCGGGAGGATCTACGAGCAGTACTTC; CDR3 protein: CASSLEASGRIYEQYF
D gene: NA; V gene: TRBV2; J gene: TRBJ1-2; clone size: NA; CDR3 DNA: TGTGCCAGCAGGCCCGGGCAGCTGATCTATGGCTACACCTTC; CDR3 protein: CASRPGQLIYGYTF
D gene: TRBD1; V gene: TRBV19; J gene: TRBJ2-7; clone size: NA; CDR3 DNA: TGTGCCAGTAGTATAAAACAGGGGTCGATATACGAGCAGTACTTC; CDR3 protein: CASSIKQGSIYEQYF
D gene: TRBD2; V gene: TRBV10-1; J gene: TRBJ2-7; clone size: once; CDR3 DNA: TGCGCCAGCAGTCCAACTAGCGGGACTTACGAGCAGTACTTC; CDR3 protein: CASSPTSGTYEQYF